The 7 T cell receptor beta chains below were found in one sample sequenced in a study of cytomegalovirus exposure and HLA in healthy donors. 60 Vbeta and 13 Jbeta primers were used in PCR. Clones were sequenced by immunoSEQ multiplex PCR, and TCRdb holds only the in-frame ones, with some missing. The sample contains fewer than 150,000 clones, roughly two thirds of which appear only once. The sequencing sample was made of PBMCs. Receptor source: a man aged 18 to 30 in good health and CMV-seropositive.

The rearrangement uses TRBV6-5 and TRBJ1-2; 8 bases are a match to TRBD1. Germline values: CDR1 MNHEY, CDR2 SVGAGI. J lost 7 bases, V lost 8 bases, and 6 bases had no gene match. CDR3 length: 12 amino acids. The CDR3, as DNA: TGTGCCAGCGGAACAGGGGGAAGTGGCTACACCTTC. As protein: CASGTGGSGYTF.

CDR3 nucleotide sequence: TGTGCTAGTGGGCGAACAACGACAGGGAAGTTGTTTTTT. It encodes CASGRTTTGKLFF. This chain uses TRBV12-5 with TRBJ2-2, with TRBD1 matching 7 bases. The CDR3 runs to 13 residues. In germline, CDR1 is LGHNT, CDR2 FRNRAP. Losses at the gene ends were 6 bases for V and 15 bases for J; bases not matched to a gene: 13. The full variable domain, its missing parts supplied by reference TRBV12-5 and TRBJ2-2, is DARVTQTPRHKVTEMGQEVTMRCQPILGHNTVFWYRQTMMQGLELLAYFRNRAPLDDSGMPKDRFSAEMPDATLATLKIQPSEPRDSAVYFCASGRTTTGKLFFGEGSRLTVL.

This clone was picked up one time. The chain is built from TRBV30 and TRBJ1-2; 7 nucleotides align to TRBD1. After removal of 4 bases from V and 8 bases from J, the junction contained 10 bases not matched to a gene. Germline CDR1 is GTSNPN and CDR2 is SVGIG (reference sequence). The CDR3 is made up of 13 amino acids. The CDR3 protein is CAWTRQGVGGYTF. CDR3 DNA: TGTGCCTGGACTCGACAGGGAGTGGGCGGCTACACCTTC. Supplemented by reference TRBV30 and TRBJ1-2, the full variable domain reads SQTIHQWPATLVQPVGSPLSLECTVEGTSNPNLYWYRQAAGRGLQLLFYSVGIGQISSEVPQNLSASRPQDRQFILSSKKLLLSDSGFYLCAWTRQGVGGYTFGSGTRLTVV.

This clone was recorded a few times. The chain uses TRBV18 and TRBJ1-1, with TRBD1 as a possible D gene (5 bases). V lost 0 bases and J lost 4, with 15 bases in between. This CDR3 contains 16 residues. Germline CDR1 reads KGHSH; CDR2 reads LQKENI. CDR3 sequence: CASSPPSGVRVTEAFF. The CDR3 bases are TGTGCCAGCTCACCACCATCGGGGGTAAGGGTCACTGAAGCTTTCTTT.

The rearrangement uses TRBV10-2 and TRBJ2-1, with TRBD2 identical over 16 bases. This CDR3 contains 16 residues. Germline trimming cut 5 bases from V and 6 bases from J; bases unmatched to any gene: 4. Germline CDR1 and CDR2: WSHSY and SAAADI. The CDR3 sequence: CASSPGLAGGPNEQFF. CDR3 in DNA: TGCGCCAGCAGTCCGGGACTAGCGGGGGGGCCCAATGAGCAGTTCTTC.

The chain joins TRBV30 to TRBJ2-3, with 7 bases identical to TRBD1. There are 17 residues in the CDR3. Trimming cost V 3 bases and J 0 bases; bases outside gene matches: 12. CDR1 and CDR2 (germline): GTSNPN, SVGIG (reference sequence). The CDR3 DNA reads as TGTGCCTGGAGCCGACCCCACAGGGGTGTGAGCACAGATACGCAGTATTTT. This translates into CAWSRPHRGVSTDTQYF.

The chain is built from TRBV15 and TRBJ2-4, with a tentative D call TRBD2 (6 bases). The CDR3 loop spans 13 amino acids. Germline lookup yields CDR1 LNHNV and CDR2 YYDKDF (reference sequence). The V gene lost 5 bases and the J gene lost 4 bases, with 9 bases spanning the gap. The CDR3 is CATSSGGKNIQYF. DNA for the CDR3: TGTGCCACCAGCTCCGGGGGAAAAAACATTCAGTACTTC. The complete variable domain, with remaining parts taken from reference TRBV15 and TRBJ2-4, reads DAMVIQNPRYQVTQFGKPVTLSCSQTLNHNVMYWYQQKSSQAPKLLFHYYDKDFNNEADTPDNFQSRRPNTSFCFLDIRSPGLGDTAMYLCATSSGGKNIQYFGAGTRLSVL.